This TCR beta chain was obtained from a study of blood T cell repertoires in COVID-19. Study-wide background: Sites across the United States, Italy and Spain contributed samples from acute and convalescent COVID-19.

Participants, about 18 to 90 years old, spanned under 30 US areas. Recovered status applied to Cohort 3 donors who had two consecutive negative PCRs. It also applied to those with clearance or with symptom resolution. Assay used: immunoSEQ multiplex PCR; TCRdb lists only in-frame clones, some missing. The sample carries around 170,000 clones, about 83% recorded once. The receptor was derived from a woman in her 30s who had recovered from COVID-19. The sample consisted of PBMCs or T cells enriched from blood (not recorded which).

The DNA for the CDR3 is TGTGCCAGTAGTACGCTCTGGACTACCGAGCAGTACTTC. Protein: CASSTLWTTEQYF. V gene TRBV19 combines with J gene TRBJ2-7; TRBD2 might be the D (6 bases). The CDR3 sequence is 13 residues long. Germline lookup yields CDR1 LNHDA and CDR2 SQIVND (reference sequence). V gave up 4 bases and J gave up 6 bases, with 13 bases separating them.